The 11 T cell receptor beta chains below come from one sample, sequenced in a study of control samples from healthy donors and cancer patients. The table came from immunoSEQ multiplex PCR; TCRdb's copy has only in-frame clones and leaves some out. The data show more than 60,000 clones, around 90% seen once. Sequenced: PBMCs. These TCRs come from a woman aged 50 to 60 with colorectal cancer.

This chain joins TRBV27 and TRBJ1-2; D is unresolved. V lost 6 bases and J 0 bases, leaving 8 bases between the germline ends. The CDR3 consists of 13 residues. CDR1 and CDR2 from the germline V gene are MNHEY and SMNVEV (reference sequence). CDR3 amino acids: CASRATANYGYTF. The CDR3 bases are TGTGCCAGCAGGGCCACCGCTAACTATGGCTACACCTTC.

The CDR3 DNA is TGCGCCAGCAGCTTGACTAGCGGGGGACATGCCGAGACCCAGTACTTC. Protein: CASSLTSGGHAETQYF. The J gene is TRBJ2-5, the V gene TRBV5-1, with 11 bases identical to TRBD2. Germline V lookup: CDR1 SGHRS, CDR2 YFSETQ. V was clipped by 1 base and J by 5 bases; unmatched bases: 7. The CDR3 consists of 16 residues.

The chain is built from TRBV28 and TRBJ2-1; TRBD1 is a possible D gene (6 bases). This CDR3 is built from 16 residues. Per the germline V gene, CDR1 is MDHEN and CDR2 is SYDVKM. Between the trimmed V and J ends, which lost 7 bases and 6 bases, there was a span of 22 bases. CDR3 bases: TGTGCCAGCAAACTTATGCCACAGGGTGGGGGCAATGAGCAGTTCTTC. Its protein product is CASKLMPQGGGNEQFF.

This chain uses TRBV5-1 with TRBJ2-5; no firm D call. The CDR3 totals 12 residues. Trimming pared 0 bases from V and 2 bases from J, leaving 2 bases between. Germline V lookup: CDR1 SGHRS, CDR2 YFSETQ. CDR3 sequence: CASSLAQETQYF. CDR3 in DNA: TGCGCCAGCAGCTTGGCGCAAGAGACCCAGTACTTC.

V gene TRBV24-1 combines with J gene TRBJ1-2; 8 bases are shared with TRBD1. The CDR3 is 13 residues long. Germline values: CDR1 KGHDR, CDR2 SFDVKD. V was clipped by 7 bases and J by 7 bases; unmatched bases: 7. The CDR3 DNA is TGTGCCACCAGGGACTCAGGGGGCTCTGGCTACACCTTC. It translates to CATRDSGGSGYTF.

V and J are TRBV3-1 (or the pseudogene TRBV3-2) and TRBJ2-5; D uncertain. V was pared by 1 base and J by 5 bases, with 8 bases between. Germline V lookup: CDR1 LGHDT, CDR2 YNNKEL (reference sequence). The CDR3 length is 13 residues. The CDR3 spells CASSQGYPETQYF. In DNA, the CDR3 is TGTGCCAGCAGCCAAGGCTACCCGGAGACCCAGTACTTC.

The CDR3 nucleotides are TGTGCCAGCAGTGACCCGAGCGGCACAGATACGCAGTATTTT. Its protein product is CASSDPSGTDTQYF. This chain links TRBV6-2 or TRBV6-3 with TRBJ2-3; D not certain. Per the germline V gene, CDR1 is MNHEY and CDR2 is SVGEGT. With 5 bases removed from V and 1 base from J, the gap between germline ends came to 10 bases. The CDR3 loop spans 14 amino acids.

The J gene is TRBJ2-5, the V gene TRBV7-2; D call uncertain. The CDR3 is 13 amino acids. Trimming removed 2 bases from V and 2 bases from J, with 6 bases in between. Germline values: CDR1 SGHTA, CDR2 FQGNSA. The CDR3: CASSLTRQETQYF. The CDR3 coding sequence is TGTGCCAGCAGCTTAACAAGGCAAGAGACCCAGTACTTC.

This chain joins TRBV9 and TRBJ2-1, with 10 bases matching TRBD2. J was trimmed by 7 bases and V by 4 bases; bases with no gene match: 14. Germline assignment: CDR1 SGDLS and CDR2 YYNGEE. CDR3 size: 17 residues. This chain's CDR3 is CASSTAKGAGGPNEQFF. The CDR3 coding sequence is TGTGCCAGCAGCACGGCCAAGGGAGCGGGGGGGCCGAATGAGCAGTTCTTC.

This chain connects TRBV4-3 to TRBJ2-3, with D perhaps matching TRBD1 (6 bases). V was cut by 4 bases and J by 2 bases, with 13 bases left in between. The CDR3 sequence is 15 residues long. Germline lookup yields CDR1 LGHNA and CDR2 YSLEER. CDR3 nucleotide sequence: TGCGCCAGCAGCCCGCAGACAGGAACCACAGATACGCAGTATTTT. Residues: CASSPQTGTTDTQYF.

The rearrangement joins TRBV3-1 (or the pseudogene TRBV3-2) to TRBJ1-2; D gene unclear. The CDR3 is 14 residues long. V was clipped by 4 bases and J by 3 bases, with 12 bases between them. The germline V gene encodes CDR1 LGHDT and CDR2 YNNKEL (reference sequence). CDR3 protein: CASSPRPRDYGYTF. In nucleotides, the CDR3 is TGTGCCAGCAGCCCCCGGCCCCGGGACTATGGCTACACCTTC.